The entry below gives a single T cell receptor (beta chain) sequence along with its context. As yet, its antigen is unknown. The data stem from a study of CD8+ T cells in alopecia areata. Extraction and reverse transcription of RNA yielded cDNA as the sequencing template. Produced via immunoSEQ multiplex PCR; TCRdb's table is partial and in-frame only. In the table there are about 110,000 clones, 55% to 60% of which are singletons. Germline V CDR1 and CDR2: MNHEY, SMNVEV (reference sequence). After removal of 6 bases from V and 3 bases from J, the junction contained 11 bases not matched to a gene. This CDR3 is built from 17 residues. Regarding the study as a whole: The study found higher clonality in lesional than normal scalp, especially in alopecia totalis/universalis.

The authors sorted CD4+ and CD8+ T cells from PBMCs. The material sequenced was NKG2D-low CD8+ T cells sorted from blood. The TCR sequence derives from a human donor with alopecia areata. The rearrangement links TRBV27 to TRBJ2-3, with 11 bases identical to TRBD2. The CDR3 spells CASRISGRAWGTDTQYF. The CDR3 DNA follows: TGTGCCAGCAGGATTAGCGGGAGGGCCTGGGGAACAGATACGCAGTATTTT.